Included here is one T cell receptor beta chain sequence, with context. Patients of the Seattle cohort, enrolled during active infection, were followed longitudinally. Profiling relied on immunoSEQ multiplex PCR, and the TCRdb table lists in-frame clones only, not all of them. The sample has approximately 250,000 clones; around 87% are singletons. The data derive from a study of blood T cell repertoires in COVID-19. Study background: COVID-19 samples from acute and convalescent phases originated in the United States, Italy and Spain.

The ends were cut back, 6 bases at V and 4 bases at J, with 7 bases in the middle. Germline CDR1 is SNHLY and CDR2 is FYNNEI. CDR3 length: 12 amino acids. The specimen was peripheral blood. The chain is built from TRBV2 and TRBJ2-1; no clear D gene. This TCR was recovered from a woman aged 60 to 75 with COVID-19, enrolled during active disease. In DNA form, the CDR3 reads TGTGCCAGCAGGGCCCTGTACAATGAGCAGTTCTTC. Its protein product is CASRALYNEQFF.